The subject of this entry is one TCR beta chain. This sample stems from a study of CD8 T cells in ankylosing spondylitis. TCRdb independently ran MiXCR on the 5' RACE reads; one entry per CDR3 protein. The sample holds 130,000 to 150,000 distinct CDR3 sequences, roughly 7.7% seen once. CDR3 length equals 16 residues. Looked up from germline, CDR1 is MNHEY and CDR2 is SMNVEV (reference sequence). With 6 bases clipped from V and 4 bases from J, the junction kept 11 bases outside the gene matches. What was sequenced was synovial fluid, either unsorted or a sorted T cell fraction (not recorded which). V is TRBV27 and J is TRBJ2-2, with 7 bases lining up with TRBD2. This sequence was found in a male donor with ankylosing spondylitis. The CDR3 reads CASSSTSSLVTGELFF. In DNA form, the CDR3 reads TGTGCCAGCAGCTCGACTAGCTCCCTGGTCACCGGGGAGCTGTTTTTT.